The rows below give T cell receptor beta chains drawn from one sample of a study of long-term antiretroviral therapy in people with HIV. Assay: immunoSEQ multiplex PCR; the TCRdb copy retains only in-frame clones and omits some. The sample includes approximately 31,000 clones, 97% of them seen just once. This sample comprised unsorted PBMCs, obtained 6.9 years after starting antiretroviral therapy. All receptors derive from a man between 25 and 39 years old with HIV. The CDR3 runs from the conserved cysteine through the conserved F or W. The D gene is left open where the match is weak. Rows may omit the clone size; those that give it use once, few, many or a size class.

J,size,D,V,DNA,CDR3
TRBJ2-5,NA,TRBD2,TRBV7-9,TGTGCCAGCAGCCTAACGGGGGGATCGTACCAAGAGACCCAGTACTTC,CASSLTGGSYQETQYF
TRBJ2-5,NA,NA,TRBV7-6,TGTGCCAGCAGCTTAGCCTGGGACCGTACTTTTCCCGGGATACAAGAGACCCAGTACTTC,CASSLAWDRTFPGIQETQYF
TRBJ1-2,NA,NA,TRBV4-1,TGCGCCAGCAGCCAAGATCTGGACCAGGGACGTGGCTACACCTTC,CASSQDLDQGRGYTF
TRBJ1-3,NA,NA,TRBV4-2,TGTGCCAGCAGCCAAGATTTCGACCCTGGAAACACCATATATTTT,CASSQDFDPGNTIYF
TRBJ2-7,NA,NA,TRBV18,TGTGCCAGCTCACCTGGGGCAGGGGACGAGCAGTACTTC,CASSPGAGDEQYF
TRBJ1-1,NA,NA,TRBV9,TGTGCCAGCAGCGTAAGTCCTGGGGTTGAAGCTTTCTTT,CASSVSPGVEAFF
TRBJ2-7,once,TRBD2,TRBV13,TGTGCCAGCAGCTTAGTTGGTGGGGGGGTCGATTACGAGCAGTACTTC,CASSLVGGGVDYEQYF
TRBJ2-1,NA,NA,TRBV5-1,TGCGCCAGCAGCTTGGATCAGGCCCTAGCAGAAGAGCAGTTCTTC,CASSLDQALAEEQFF
TRBJ2-3,NA,NA,TRBV4-3,TGCGCCAGCAGCCAAGATCGACTAGGGGCCCTCACAGATACGCAGTATTTT,CASSQDRLGALTDTQYF
TRBJ1-4,NA,NA,TRBV4-3,TGCGCCAGCAGCCAAGGGAGACGGGTGAATGAAAAACTGTTTTTT,CASSQGRRVNEKLFF
TRBJ2-1,once,TRBD2,TRBV6-5,TGTGCCAGCAGCCTAGCGGGAGGCTATGAGCAGTTCTTC,CASSLAGGYEQFF
TRBJ1-1,NA,NA,TRBV6-6,TGTGCCAGCAGTTACCGGGAAGGGAACACTGAAGCTTTCTTT,CASSYREGNTEAFF
TRBJ1-4,NA,NA,TRBV9,TGTGCCAGCAGCGCAGCAAGGGGGGCCGAAAAACTGTTTTTT,CASSAARGAEKLFF
TRBJ2-5,NA,NA,TRBV27,TGTGCCAGCAGTTTCACCCAAGGGACCCAGTACTTC,CASSFTQGTQYF